The 25 T cell receptor beta chains reported below all come from one sample, sequenced in a study of T cell responses to AZD1222 COVID-19 vaccine. Repertoires were generated with immunoSEQ multiplex PCR, while TCRdb's copy carries only in-frame clones and drops some. Counted here are roughly 140,000 clones, around 86% occurring once; the ten biggest clones make up over 8%. Sequences were derived from peripheral blood, sampled 28 days after the second AZD1222 dose. These receptors all stem from an adult who received the AZD1222 COVID-19 vaccine.

V and J are TRBV5-1 and TRBJ2-5; TRBD1 is a possible D gene (5 bases). The CDR3 is 12 residues long. V was shortened by 1 base and J by 9 bases, with 10 bases between the two germline ends. Germline assignment: CDR1 SGHRS and CDR2 YFSETQ. For the CDR3, the DNA is TGCGCCAGCAGCTTGTCCCAAGGGGCCCAGTACTTC. Its protein product is CASSLSQGAQYF. The full variable domain, completed using reference TRBV5-1 and TRBJ2-5, is KAGVTQTPRYLIKTRGQQVTLSCSPISGHRSVSWYQQTPGQGLQFLFEYFSETQRNKGNFPGRFSGRQFSNSRSEMNVSTLELGDSALYLCASSLSQGAQYFGPGTRLLVL.

V gene TRBV6-1 combines with J gene TRBJ2-1, with 13 bases aligning to TRBD2. Looked up from germline, CDR1 is MNHNS and CDR2 is SASEGT. The CDR3 extends over 18 amino acids. The ends lost 4 bases at V and 0 bases at J; junction bases unmatched: 6. The CDR3 bases are TGTGCCAGCAGTGCCACACTAGCGGGGGGGGTCTCCTACAATGAGCAGTTCTTC. It specifies CASSATLAGGVSYNEQFF.

In nucleotides, the CDR3 is TGCGCCAGCAGCTTGCGATCAGGGCCGGATCAGCCCCAGCATTTT. Encoded protein: CASSLRSGPDQPQHF. The V and J genes are TRBV5-1 and TRBJ1-5, with D perhaps TRBD1 (5 bases). Per the germline V gene, CDR1 is SGHRS and CDR2 is YFSETQ. The CDR3 sequence is 15 residues long. The ends were cut back, 1 base at V and 5 bases at J, with 13 bases in the middle.

The chain couples TRBV2 to TRBJ1-4; TRBD1 is a possible D gene (5 bases). The V gene's germline CDR1 is SNHLY and CDR2 FYNNEI. With 6 bases removed from V and 2 bases from J, the gap between germline ends came to 16 bases. This CDR3 region has 16 residues. CDR3 in DNA: TGTGCCAGCAGGGCAGCTAGGGGTGTGACTAATGAAAAACTGTTTTTT. It is translated as CASRAARGVTNEKLFF.

The sample holds one count of this clone. This chain joins TRBV6-1 and TRBJ2-2; unclear D gene. Trimming stripped 2 bases from V and 0 bases from J, with 7 bases between. There are 15 residues in the CDR3. Germline V gene lookup returns CDR1 MNHNS and CDR2 SASEGT. CDR3 amino acids: CASSESWPNTGELFF. The CDR3 DNA sequence: TGTGCCAGCAGTGAAAGTTGGCCGAACACCGGGGAGCTGTTTTTT.

For this clone: Germline and junction disagree at one end, which may indicate a read error. The chain has TRBV7-7 and TRBJ2-7, with 10 bases identical to TRBD2. Per germline, CDR1 SSHAT and CDR2 FNYEAQ (reference sequence). CDR3 length: 16 amino acids. The CDR3 sequence is CASSLGGAGGSYEQYF. The CDR3 bases are TGTGCTAGCAGCTTAGGGGGAGCGGGAGGGTCCTACGAGCAGTACTTC.

CDR3 residues: CASRRDRVIHEQYF. The DNA of the CDR3 is TGTGCCAGCAGACGGGACAGGGTAATCCACGAGCAGTACTTC. This chain joins TRBV2 and TRBJ2-7, with TRBD1 identical over 9 bases. The CDR3 runs 14 residues. J gave up 5 bases and V 6 bases, and 8 bases lay outside the gene matches. CDR1 and CDR2 from the germline V gene are SNHLY and FYNNEI.

The chain combines TRBV5-4 with TRBJ1-6, with D possibly matching TRBD1 (5 bases). Germline V gives CDR1 SGHNT, CDR2 YYREEE (reference sequence). V lost 2 bases, J lost 9 bases, and 15 bases lay in between. CDR3 size: 15 residues. CDR3 DNA: TGTGCCAGCAGCTTCATGACAGTCTCTAGTTCACCCCTCCACTTT. Translated: CASSFMTVSSSPLHF.

The J gene is TRBJ2-2, the V gene TRBV19; D is uncertain. Germline V gene lookup returns CDR1 LNHDA and CDR2 SQIVND (reference sequence). Trimming pared 2 bases from V and 4 bases from J, leaving 11 bases between. The CDR3 loop spans 15 amino acids. CDR3 amino acids: CASSILGPVTGELFF. For the CDR3, the DNA is TGTGCCAGTAGTATATTAGGTCCTGTCACCGGGGAGCTGTTTTTT.

The chain combines TRBV5-6 with TRBJ1-1; weak D call: TRBD1 (5 bases). The CDR3 spans 14 residues. V shed 4 bases and J shed 0 bases, with 10 bases lying between them. The germline gives CDR1 SGHDT, CDR2 YYEEEE. CDR3: CASSRRVVNTEAFF. In DNA, the CDR3 is TGTGCCAGCAGCCGCAGGGTTGTGAACACTGAAGCTTTCTTT.

The CDR3 spells CASSLGQGYGNEQFF. CDR3 bases: TGTGCCAGCAGCCTGGGACAGGGTTATGGTAATGAGCAGTTCTTC. The chain carries TRBV7-6 and TRBJ2-1; 9 bases map to TRBD1. Trimming at V came to 5 bases and at J to 7 bases, leaving 9 bases not matched to a gene. This CDR3 has 15 amino acids. CDR1 is SGHVS and CDR2 is FNYEAQ in the germline V gene.

The CDR3, as DNA: TGTGCCAGCAGCCCCCAGCTCAGACCGAACTCTGGAAACACCATATATTTT. It specifies CASSPQLRPNSGNTIYF. This rearrangement joins TRBV7-2 to TRBJ1-3; D not resolved. Germline V gene lookup returns CDR1 SGHTA and CDR2 FQGNSA. This CDR3 is 17 amino acids long. The V and J ends lost 5 bases and 0 bases respectively, with 17 bases between them.

V and J are TRBV9 and TRBJ1-2, with D unresolved. CDR1 is SGDLS and CDR2 is YYNGEE in the germline V gene. This CDR3 comprises 13 residues. Trimming pared 0 bases from V and 8 bases from J, leaving 11 bases between. For the CDR3, the DNA is TGTGCCAGCAGCGTAGGTGAAGGGCGGGGCTACACCTTC. This encodes CASSVGEGRGYTF.

Here the CDR3 reads CASLSAKNIQYF. The CDR3, as DNA: TGTGCCAGTCTTTCGGCCAAAAACATTCAGTACTTC. The V and J genes are TRBV19 and TRBJ2-4; D unresolved. Looked up from germline, CDR1 is LNHDA and CDR2 is SQIVND (reference sequence). V was clipped by 8 bases and J by 1 base, with 6 bases between them. The CDR3 totals 12 residues.

V and J are TRBV12-3 or TRBV12-4 and TRBJ2-1; possible D gene TRBD2, 7 bases. V shed 4 bases and J shed 11 bases, with 12 bases lying between them. The CDR3 covers 12 residues. Written as DNA, the CDR3 is TGTGCCAGCAGTTGGGGGCGGGAGAAGCAGTTCTTC. This sequence encodes CASSWGREKQFF.

This sequence joins TRBV10-3 and TRBJ2-1, with D uncertain. V gave up 6 bases and J gave up 9 bases, with 12 bases separating them. The germline CDR1 and CDR2 sequences are ENHRY and SYGVKD. The CDR3 has 12 residues. CDR3 residues: CAISPQVGEQFF. CDR3 bases: TGTGCCATCAGCCCTCAAGTCGGTGAGCAGTTCTTC.

The chain is built from TRBV5-1 and TRBJ1-1, with a weak D call TRBD1 (6 bases). Germline V lookup: CDR1 SGHRS, CDR2 YFSETQ. Trimming shortened V by 0 bases and J by 10 bases, and 22 bases separated the two germline ends. The CDR3 has 16 residues. CDR3 sequence (DNA): TGCGCCAGCAGCTTGGGGGCCACAGGGAAGGCCCTAGGAGCTTTCTTT. As protein: CASSLGATGKALGAFF.

The J gene is TRBJ2-3, the V gene TRBV7-3, with 8 bases aligning to TRBD2. After removal of 5 bases from V and 8 bases from J, the junction contained 12 bases not matched to a gene. CDR1 SGHTA and CDR2 FQGTGA come from the germline V gene. The CDR3 loop spans 15 amino acids. The CDR3 nucleotides are TGTGCCAGCAGCCCCCGCGTAGGGAGCGGGAGTACGCAGTATTTT. Protein: CASSPRVGSGSTQYF. Variable domain in full (rest from reference TRBV7-3 and TRBJ2-3): GAGVSQTPSNKVTEKGKYVELRCDPISGHTALYWYRQSLGQGPEFLIYFQGTGAADDSGLPNDRFFAVRPEGSVSTLKIQRTERGDSAVYLCASSPRVGSGSTQYFGPGTRLTVL.

This clone was seen a single time. V gene TRBV19 combines with J gene TRBJ2-2; TRBD1 aligns across 7 bases. The germline CDR1 and CDR2 sequences are LNHDA and SQIVND (reference sequence). The CDR3 is 16 residues long. Losses at the gene ends were 3 bases for V and 1 base for J; bases not matched to a gene: 5. In nucleotides, the CDR3 is TGTGCCAGTAGTATTAAGGGGGCCTTGAACACCGGGGAGCTGTTTTTT. Translating it yields CASSIKGALNTGELFF.

A remark on this clone: The missing conserved phenylalanine or tryptophan at the end of this CDR3 makes a read error likely. The DNA is left out, because the CDR3 cannot be placed on it with certainty; the CDR3 is given as TCRdb lists it. CDR3 protein: CASSYSGSSFPLDL. This rearrangement joins TRBV6-2 or TRBV6-3 to TRBJ2-3; TRBD2 is taken as the D call from the table, unchecked against the DNA. The CDR3 spans 14 amino acids, including both terminal residues. The germline gives CDR1 MNHEY, CDR2 SVGEGT.

The rearrangement uses TRBV18 and TRBJ2-7, with unresolved D. Trimming took off 1 base at V and 2 bases at J, with 6 bases between the two ends. CDR3 size: 13 residues. The germline V gene has CDR1 KGHSH and CDR2 LQKENI. The CDR3 protein is CASSPLEPYEQYF. CDR3 coding DNA: TGTGCCAGCTCACCACTGGAGCCCTACGAGCAGTACTTC.

The genes are TRBV4-2 and TRBJ1-1, with TRBD1 as a possible D gene (5 bases). Trimming took off 0 bases at V and 4 bases at J, with 12 bases between the two ends. The CDR3 runs to 15 residues. CDR1 LGHNA and CDR2 YNFKEQ come from the germline V gene. This CDR3 is CASSQDTRGITEAFF. The CDR3 DNA reads TGTGCCAGCAGCCAAGATACCCGGGGGATCACTGAAGCTTTCTTT.

The V call is TRBV29-1, the J call TRBJ1-2; D is ambiguous. V shed 7 bases and J shed 5 bases, with 11 bases lying between them. The germline gives CDR1 SQVTM, CDR2 ANQGSEA. The CDR3 is 11 residues long. In DNA, the CDR3 is TGCAGCGGACAATGGGCGTATGGCTACACCTTC. This codes for CSGQWAYGYTF.

J is TRBJ2-3 and V is TRBV19, with TRBD1 identical over 7 bases. The CDR3 covers 14 residues. V shed 7 bases, J shed 5 bases, and the junction held 9 bases outside the gene matches. Germline CDR1 LNHDA, CDR2 SQIVND (reference sequence). The CDR3 nucleotides are TGTGCCAGTAAGAGGAGACAGGGCGGAGATACGCAGTATTTT. This sequence encodes CASKRRQGGDTQYF.

The rearrangement links TRBV6-5 to TRBJ2-1; tentative D call: TRBD2 (6 bases). V was shortened by 4 bases and J by 7 bases, with 14 bases between the two germline ends. The germline V gene encodes CDR1 MNHEY and CDR2 SVGAGI. The CDR3 totals 14 residues. As DNA, the CDR3 is TGTGCCAGCAGTTTGCCCGGGACTCGGAATGAGCAGTTCTTC. It translates to CASSLPGTRNEQFF.